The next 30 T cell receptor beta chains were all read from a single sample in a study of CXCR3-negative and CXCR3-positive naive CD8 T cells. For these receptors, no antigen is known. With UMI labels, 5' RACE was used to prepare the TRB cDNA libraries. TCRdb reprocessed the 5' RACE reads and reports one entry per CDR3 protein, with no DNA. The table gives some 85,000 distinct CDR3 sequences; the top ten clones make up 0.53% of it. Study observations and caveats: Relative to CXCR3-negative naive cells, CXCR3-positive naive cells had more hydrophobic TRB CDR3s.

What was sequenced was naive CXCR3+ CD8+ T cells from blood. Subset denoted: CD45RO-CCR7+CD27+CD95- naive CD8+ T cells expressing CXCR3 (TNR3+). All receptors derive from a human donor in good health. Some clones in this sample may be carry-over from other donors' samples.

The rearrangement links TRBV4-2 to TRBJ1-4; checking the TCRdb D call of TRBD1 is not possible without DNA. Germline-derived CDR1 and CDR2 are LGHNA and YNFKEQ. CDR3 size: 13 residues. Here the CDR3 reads CARRGAGDEKLFF.

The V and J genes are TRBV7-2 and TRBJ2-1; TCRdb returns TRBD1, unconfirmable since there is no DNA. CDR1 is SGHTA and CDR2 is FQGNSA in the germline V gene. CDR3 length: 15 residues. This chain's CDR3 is CASSFRTGVRNEQFF.

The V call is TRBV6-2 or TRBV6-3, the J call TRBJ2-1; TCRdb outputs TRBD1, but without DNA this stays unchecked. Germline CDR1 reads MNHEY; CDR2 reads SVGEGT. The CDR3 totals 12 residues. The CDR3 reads CASEGGNNEQFF.

The CDR3 here is CSARDDSSNYGYTF. The chain employs TRBV20-1 and TRBJ1-2; TCRdb proposes TRBD1, but this gene call is untestable without DNA. CDR1 and CDR2 (germline): DFQATT, SNEGSKA (reference sequence). The length of the CDR3 is 14 residues.

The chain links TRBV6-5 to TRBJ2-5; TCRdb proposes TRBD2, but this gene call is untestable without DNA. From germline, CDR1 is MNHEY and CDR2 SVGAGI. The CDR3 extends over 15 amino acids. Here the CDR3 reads CASSSQRGVGETQYF.

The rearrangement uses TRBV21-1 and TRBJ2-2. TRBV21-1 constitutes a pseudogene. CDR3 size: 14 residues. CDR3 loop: CASSISANTGELFF.

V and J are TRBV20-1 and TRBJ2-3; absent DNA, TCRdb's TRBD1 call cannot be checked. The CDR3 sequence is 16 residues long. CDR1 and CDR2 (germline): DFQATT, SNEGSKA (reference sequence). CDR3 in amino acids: CSARDFEGVPTDTQYF.

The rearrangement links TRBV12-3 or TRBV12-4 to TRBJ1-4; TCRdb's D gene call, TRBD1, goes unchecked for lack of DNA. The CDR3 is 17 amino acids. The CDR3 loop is CASTLRLWGVTNEKLFF.

The chain's CDR3 is CASSLYQEQETQYF. The J gene is TRBJ2-5, the V gene TRBV28. In germline, CDR1 is MDHEN, CDR2 SYDVKM. CDR3 size: 14 residues.

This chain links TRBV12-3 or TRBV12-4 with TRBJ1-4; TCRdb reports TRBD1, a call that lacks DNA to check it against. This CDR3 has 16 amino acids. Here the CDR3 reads CASSPTGQASNEKLFF.

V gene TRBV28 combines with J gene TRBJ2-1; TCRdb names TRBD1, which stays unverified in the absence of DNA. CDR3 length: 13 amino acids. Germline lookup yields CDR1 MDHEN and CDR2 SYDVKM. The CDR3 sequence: CASSFYRGSEQFF.

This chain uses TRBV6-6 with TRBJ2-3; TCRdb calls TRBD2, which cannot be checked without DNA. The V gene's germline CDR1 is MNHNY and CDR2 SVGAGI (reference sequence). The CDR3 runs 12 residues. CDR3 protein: CASSTSGDTQYF.

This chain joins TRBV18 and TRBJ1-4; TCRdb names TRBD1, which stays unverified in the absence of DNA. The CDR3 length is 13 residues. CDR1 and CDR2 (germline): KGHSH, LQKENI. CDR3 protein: CASSPPNREELFF.

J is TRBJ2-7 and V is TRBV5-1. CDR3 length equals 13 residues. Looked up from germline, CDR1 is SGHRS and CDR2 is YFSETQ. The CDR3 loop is CASSLNANYEQYF. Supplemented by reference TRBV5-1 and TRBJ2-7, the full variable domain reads KAGVTQTPRYLIKTRGQQVTLSCSPISGHRSVSWYQQTPGQGLQFLFEYFSETQRNKGNFPGRFSGRQFSNSRSEMNVSTLELGDSALYLCASSLNANYEQYFGPGTRLTVT.

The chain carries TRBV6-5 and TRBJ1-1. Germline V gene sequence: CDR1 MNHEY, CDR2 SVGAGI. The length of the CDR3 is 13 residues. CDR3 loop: CASSYAIRAEAFF.

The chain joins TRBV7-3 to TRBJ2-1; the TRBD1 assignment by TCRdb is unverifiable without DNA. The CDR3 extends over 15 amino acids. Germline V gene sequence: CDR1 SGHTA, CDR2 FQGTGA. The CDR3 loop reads CASSLNGGVHNEQFF.

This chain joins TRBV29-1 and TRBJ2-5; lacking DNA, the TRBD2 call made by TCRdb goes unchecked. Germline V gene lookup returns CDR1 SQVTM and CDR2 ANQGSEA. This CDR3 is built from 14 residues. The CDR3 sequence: CSARLAGERETQYF.

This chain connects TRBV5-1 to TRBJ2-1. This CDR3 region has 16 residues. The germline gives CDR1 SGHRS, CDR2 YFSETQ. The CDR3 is CASSLPTETVNNEQFF. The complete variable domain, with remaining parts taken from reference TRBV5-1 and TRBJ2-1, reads KAGVTQTPRYLIKTRGQQVTLSCSPISGHRSVSWYQQTPGQGLQFLFEYFSETQRNKGNFPGRFSGRQFSNSRSEMNVSTLELGDSALYLCASSLPTETVNNEQFFGPGTRLTVL.

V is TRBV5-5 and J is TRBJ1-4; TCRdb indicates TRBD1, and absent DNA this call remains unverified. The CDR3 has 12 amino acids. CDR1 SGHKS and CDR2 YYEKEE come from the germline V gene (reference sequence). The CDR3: CASKGGDEKLFF.

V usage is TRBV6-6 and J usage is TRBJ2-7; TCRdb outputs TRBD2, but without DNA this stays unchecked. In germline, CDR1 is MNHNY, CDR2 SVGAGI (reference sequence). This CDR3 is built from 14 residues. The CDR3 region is CASSYVQGPVEQYF.

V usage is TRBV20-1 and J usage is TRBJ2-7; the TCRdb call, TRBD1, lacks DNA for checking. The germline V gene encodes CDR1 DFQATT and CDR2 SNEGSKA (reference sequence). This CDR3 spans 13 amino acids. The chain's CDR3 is CSAPQETVYEQYF.

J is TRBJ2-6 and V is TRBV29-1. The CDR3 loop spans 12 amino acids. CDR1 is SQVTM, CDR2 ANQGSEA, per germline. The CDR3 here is CSVSSGANVLTF. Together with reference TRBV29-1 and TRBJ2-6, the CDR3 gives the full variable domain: SAVISQKPSRDICQRGTSLTIQCQVDSQVTMMFWYRQQPGQSLTLIATANQGSEATYESGFVIDKFPISRPNLTFSTLTVSNMSPEDSSIYLCSVSSGANVLTFGAGSRLTVL.

CDR3 amino acids: CASSAYRVGHEQYF. The chain couples TRBV27 to TRBJ2-7; the D gene TCRdb calls, TRBD1, cannot be checked with no DNA. The CDR3 totals 14 residues. Germline V CDR1 and CDR2: MNHEY, SMNVEV (reference sequence).

The chain's CDR3 is CSATGGSYEQYF. The gene calls are TRBV29-1 and TRBJ2-7; the D call from TCRdb, TRBD1, cannot be confirmed without DNA. Germline CDR1 SQVTM, CDR2 ANQGSEA. The CDR3 consists of 12 residues.

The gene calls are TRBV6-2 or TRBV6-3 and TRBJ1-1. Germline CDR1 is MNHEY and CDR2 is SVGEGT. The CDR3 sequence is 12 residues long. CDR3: CASSLRRGEAFF.

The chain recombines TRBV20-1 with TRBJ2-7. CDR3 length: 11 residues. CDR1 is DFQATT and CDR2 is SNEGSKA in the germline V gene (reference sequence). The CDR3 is CSAMWDYEQYF.

CDR3 sequence reads: CASSLAFVTGEVANEQFF. The chain employs TRBV7-9 and TRBJ2-1; TCRdb outputs TRBD1, but without DNA this stays unchecked. CDR1 and CDR2 (germline): SEHNR, FQNEAQ (reference sequence). The CDR3 totals 18 residues.

CDR3 protein: CASSPPIRQGNEQFF. V is TRBV28 and J is TRBJ2-1; TCRdb reports TRBD1, a call that lacks DNA to check it against. The length of the CDR3 is 15 residues. Germline V gene sequence: CDR1 MDHEN, CDR2 SYDVKM.

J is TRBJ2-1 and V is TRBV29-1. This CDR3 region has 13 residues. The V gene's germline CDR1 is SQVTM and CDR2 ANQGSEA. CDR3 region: CSVVLLGIFEQFF.

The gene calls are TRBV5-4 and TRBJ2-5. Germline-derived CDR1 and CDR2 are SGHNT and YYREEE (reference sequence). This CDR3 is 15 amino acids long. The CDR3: CASSWDDVQQETQYF.